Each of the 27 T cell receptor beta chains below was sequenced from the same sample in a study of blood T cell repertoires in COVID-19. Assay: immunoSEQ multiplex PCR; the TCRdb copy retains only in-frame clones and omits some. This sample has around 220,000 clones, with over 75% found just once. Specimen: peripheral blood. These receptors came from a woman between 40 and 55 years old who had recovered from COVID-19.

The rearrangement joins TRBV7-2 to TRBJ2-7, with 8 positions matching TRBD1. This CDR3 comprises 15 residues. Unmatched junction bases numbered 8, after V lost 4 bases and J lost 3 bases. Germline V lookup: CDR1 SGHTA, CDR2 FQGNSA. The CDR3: CASSSLPGGSYEQYF. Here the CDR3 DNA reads TGTGCCAGCAGCTCCCTACCAGGGGGCAGCTACGAGCAGTACTTC.

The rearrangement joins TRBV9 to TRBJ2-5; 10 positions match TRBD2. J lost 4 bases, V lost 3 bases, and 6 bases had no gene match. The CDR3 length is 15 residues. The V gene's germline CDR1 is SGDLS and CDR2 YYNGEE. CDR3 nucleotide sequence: TGTGCCAGCAGCGGGGCTAGCGGGGGTAGAGAGACCCAGTACTTC. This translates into CASSGASGGRETQYF. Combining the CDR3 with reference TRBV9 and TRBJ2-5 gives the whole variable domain DSGVTQTPKHLITATGQRVTLRCSPRSGDLSVYWYQQSLDQGLQFLIQYYNGEERAKGNILERFSAQQFPDLHSELNLSSLELGDSALYFCASSGASGGRETQYFGPGTRLLVL.

CDR3 loop: CASSLVLRGGTDTQYF. The CDR3 DNA sequence: TGCGCCAGCAGCTTGGTTTTGCGGGGGGGCACAGATACGCAGTATTTT. The rearrangement uses TRBV5-1 and TRBJ2-3, with 8 bases matching TRBD2. Trimming took 0 bases from V and 1 from J; bases not matched to a gene: 4. CDR1 SGHRS and CDR2 YFSETQ come from the germline V gene. CDR3 length equals 16 residues. The entire variable domain, with the rest obtained from reference TRBV5-1 and TRBJ2-3, is as follows: KAGVTQTPRYLIKTRGQQVTLSCSPISGHRSVSWYQQTPGQGLQFLFEYFSETQRNKGNFPGRFSGRQFSNSRSEMNVSTLELGDSALYLCASSLVLRGGTDTQYFGPGTRLTVL.

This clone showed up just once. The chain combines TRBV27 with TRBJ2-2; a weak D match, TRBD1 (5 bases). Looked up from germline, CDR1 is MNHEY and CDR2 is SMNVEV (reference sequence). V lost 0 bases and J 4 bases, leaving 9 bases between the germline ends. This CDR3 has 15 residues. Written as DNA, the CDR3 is TGTGCCAGCAGTTTATCCCCTCAGGGCACCGGGGAGCTGTTTTTT. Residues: CASSLSPQGTGELFF.

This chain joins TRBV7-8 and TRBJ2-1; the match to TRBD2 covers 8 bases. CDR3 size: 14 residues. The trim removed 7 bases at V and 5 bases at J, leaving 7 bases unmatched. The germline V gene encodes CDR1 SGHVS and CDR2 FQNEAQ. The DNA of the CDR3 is TGTGCCAGCACCTCTCCCGGGAGGGACAATGAGCAGTTCTTC. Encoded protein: CASTSPGRDNEQFF.

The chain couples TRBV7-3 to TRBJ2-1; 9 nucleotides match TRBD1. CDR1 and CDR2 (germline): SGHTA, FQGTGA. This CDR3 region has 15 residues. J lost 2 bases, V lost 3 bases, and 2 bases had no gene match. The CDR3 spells CASSFTGGTYNEQFF. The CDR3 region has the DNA TGTGCCAGCAGCTTTACAGGGGGCACCTACAATGAGCAGTTCTTC.

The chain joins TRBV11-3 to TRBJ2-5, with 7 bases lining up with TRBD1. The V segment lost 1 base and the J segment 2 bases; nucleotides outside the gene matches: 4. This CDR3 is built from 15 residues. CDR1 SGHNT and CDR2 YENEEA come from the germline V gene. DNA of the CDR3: TGTGCCAGCAGCTTAGCTAGGGGGCGTCAAGAGACCCAGTACTTC. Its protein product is CASSLARGRQETQYF.

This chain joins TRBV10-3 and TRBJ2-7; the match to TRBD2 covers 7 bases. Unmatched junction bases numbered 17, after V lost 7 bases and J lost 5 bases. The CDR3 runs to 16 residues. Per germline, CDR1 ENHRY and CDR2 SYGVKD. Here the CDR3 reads CAITAEAGTGGNEQYF. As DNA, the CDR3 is TGTGCCATCACCGCGGAAGCGGGGACCGGCGGGAACGAGCAGTACTTC.

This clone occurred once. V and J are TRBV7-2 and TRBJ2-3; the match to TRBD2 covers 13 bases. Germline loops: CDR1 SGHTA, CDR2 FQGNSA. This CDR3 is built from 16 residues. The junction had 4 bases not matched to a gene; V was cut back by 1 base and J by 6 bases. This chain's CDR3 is CASSLELAGGRDTQYF. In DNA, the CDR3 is TGTGCCAGCAGCTTAGAACTAGCGGGAGGGAGGGATACGCAGTATTTT.

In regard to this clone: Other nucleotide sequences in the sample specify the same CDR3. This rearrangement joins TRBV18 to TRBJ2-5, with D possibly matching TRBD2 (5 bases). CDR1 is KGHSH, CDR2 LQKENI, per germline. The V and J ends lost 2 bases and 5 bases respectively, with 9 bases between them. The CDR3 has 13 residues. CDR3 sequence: CASSPGLSETQYF. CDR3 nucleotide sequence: TGTGCCAGCTCACCAGGACTCTCGGAGACCCAGTACTTC.

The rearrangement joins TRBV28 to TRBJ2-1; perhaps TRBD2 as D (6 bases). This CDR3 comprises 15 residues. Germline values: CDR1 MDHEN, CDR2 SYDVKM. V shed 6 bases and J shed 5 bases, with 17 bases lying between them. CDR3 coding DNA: TGTGCCAGCAGAGTGGAGGCTCCGGGAGACAATGAGCAGTTCTTC. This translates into CASRVEAPGDNEQFF. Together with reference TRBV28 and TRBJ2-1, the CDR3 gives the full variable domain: DVKVTQSSRYLVKRTGEKVFLECVQDMDHENMFWYRQDPGLGLRLIYFSYDVKMKEKGDIPEGYSVSREKKERFSLILESASTNQTSMYLCASRVEAPGDNEQFFGPGTRLTVL.

DNA for the CDR3: TGTGCCAGCAGCGTAGATCCGGGGACTAACTATGGCTACACCTTC. Amino acid sequence: CASSVDPGTNYGYTF. V is TRBV9 and J is TRBJ1-2; D not resolved. Deletions cut 0 bases from V and 0 bases from J, with 9 bases between. Germline V gene data show CDR1 as SGDLS and CDR2 as YYNGEE. The CDR3 is made up of 15 amino acids.

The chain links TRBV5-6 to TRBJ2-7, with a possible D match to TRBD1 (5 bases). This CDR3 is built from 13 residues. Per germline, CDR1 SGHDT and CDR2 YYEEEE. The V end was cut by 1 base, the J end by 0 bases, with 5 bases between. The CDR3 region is CASSLRGSYEQYF. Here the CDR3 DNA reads TGTGCCAGCAGCTTGAGGGGCTCCTACGAGCAGTACTTC.

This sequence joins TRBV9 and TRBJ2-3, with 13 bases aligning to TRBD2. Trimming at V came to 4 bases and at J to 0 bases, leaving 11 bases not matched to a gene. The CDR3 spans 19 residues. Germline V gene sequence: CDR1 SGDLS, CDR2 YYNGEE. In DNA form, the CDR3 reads TGTGCCAGCAGCTCCAAGACTAGCGGGGGGACCATAAGCACAGATACGCAGTATTTT. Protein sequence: CASSSKTSGGTISTDTQYF.

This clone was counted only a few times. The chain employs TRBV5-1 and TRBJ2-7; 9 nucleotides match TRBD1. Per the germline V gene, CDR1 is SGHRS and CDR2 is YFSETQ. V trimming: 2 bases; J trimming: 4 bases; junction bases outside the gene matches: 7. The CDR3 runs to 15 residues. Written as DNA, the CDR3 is TGCGCCAGCAGCTTTGGAGGGACAGGGCGGTACGAGCAGTACTTC. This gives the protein CASSFGGTGRYEQYF.

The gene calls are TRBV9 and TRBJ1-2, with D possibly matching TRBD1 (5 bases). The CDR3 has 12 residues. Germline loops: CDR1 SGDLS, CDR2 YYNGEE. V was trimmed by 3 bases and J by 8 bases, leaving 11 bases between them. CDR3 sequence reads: CASSAQGTGYTF. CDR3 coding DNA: TGTGCCAGCAGCGCTCAGGGAACCGGCTACACCTTC.

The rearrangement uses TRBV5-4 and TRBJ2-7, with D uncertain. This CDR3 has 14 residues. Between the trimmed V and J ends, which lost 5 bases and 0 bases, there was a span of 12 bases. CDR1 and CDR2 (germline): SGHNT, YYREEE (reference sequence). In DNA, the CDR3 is TGTGCCAGCAGGCAGGAACTTAGCTCCTACGAGCAGTACTTC. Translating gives CASRQELSSYEQYF. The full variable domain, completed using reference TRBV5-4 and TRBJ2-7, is ETGVTQSPTHLIKTRGQQVTLRCSSQSGHNTVSWYQQALGQGPQFIFQYYREEENGRGNFPPRFSGLQFPNYSSELNVNALELDDSALYLCASRQELSSYEQYFGPGTRLTVT.

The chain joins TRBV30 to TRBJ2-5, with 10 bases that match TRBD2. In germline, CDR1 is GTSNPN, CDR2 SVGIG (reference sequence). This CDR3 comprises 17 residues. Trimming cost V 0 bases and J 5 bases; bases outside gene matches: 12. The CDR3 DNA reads TGTGCCTGGAGTGTACAGAGCGGGAGGGCCTGGGGTGAGACCCAGTACTTC. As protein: CAWSVQSGRAWGETQYF.

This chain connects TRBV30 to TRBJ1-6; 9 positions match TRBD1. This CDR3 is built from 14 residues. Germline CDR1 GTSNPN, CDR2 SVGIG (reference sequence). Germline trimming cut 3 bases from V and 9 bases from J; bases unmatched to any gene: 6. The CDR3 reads CAWRWTGVGSPLHF. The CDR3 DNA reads TGTGCCTGGAGGTGGACAGGGGTGGGTTCACCCCTCCACTTT.

CDR3 sequence: CASSLDGVGGDTQYF. In DNA form, the CDR3 reads TGTGCCAGCAGCTTAGATGGAGTAGGTGGAGATACGCAGTATTTT. This chain joins TRBV7-2 and TRBJ2-3; unclear D gene. Germline V CDR1 and CDR2: SGHTA, FQGNSA. This CDR3 is 15 amino acids long. The V and J ends lost 1 base and 5 bases respectively, with 13 bases between them.

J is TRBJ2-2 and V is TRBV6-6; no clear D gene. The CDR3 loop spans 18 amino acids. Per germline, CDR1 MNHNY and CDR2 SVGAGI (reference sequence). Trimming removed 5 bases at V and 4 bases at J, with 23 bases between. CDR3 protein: CASSPWPPRVAATGELFF. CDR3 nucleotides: TGTGCCAGCAGTCCCTGGCCCCCACGAGTTGCGGCCACCGGGGAGCTGTTTTTT.

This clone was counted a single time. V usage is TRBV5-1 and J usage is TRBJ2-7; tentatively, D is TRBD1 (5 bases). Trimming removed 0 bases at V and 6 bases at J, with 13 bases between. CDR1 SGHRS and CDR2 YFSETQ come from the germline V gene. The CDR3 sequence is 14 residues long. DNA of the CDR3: TGCGCCAGCAGCTTGGACCCAGGGAAATCCGAGCAGTACTTC. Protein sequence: CASSLDPGKSEQYF.

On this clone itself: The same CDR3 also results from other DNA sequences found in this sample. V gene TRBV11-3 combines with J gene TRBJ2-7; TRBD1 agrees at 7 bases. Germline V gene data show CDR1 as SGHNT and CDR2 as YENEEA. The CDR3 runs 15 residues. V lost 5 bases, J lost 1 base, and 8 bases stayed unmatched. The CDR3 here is CASSLRQGSSYEQYF. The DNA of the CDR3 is TGTGCCAGCAGCCTCCGACAGGGATCGTCCTACGAGCAGTACTTC.

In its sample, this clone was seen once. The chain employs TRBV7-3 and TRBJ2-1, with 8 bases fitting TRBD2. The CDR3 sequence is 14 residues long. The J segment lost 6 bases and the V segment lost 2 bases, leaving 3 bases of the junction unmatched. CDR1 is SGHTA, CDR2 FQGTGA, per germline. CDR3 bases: TGTGCCAGCAGCTTAGCGGGGGGACTCAATGAGCAGTTCTTC. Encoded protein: CASSLAGGLNEQFF.

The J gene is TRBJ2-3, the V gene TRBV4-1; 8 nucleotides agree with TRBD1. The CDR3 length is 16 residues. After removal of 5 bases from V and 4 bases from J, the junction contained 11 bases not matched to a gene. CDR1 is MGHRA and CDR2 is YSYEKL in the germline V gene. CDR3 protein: CASSRSRTGIADTQYF. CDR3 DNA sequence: TGCGCCAGCAGCAGATCCAGGACAGGGATTGCAGATACGCAGTATTTT.

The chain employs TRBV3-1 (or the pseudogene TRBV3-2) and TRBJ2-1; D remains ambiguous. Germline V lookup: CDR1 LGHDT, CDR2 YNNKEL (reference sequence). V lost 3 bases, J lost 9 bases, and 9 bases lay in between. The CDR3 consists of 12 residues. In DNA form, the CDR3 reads TGTGCCAGCAGCCATGACACTCTTGAGCAGTTCTTC. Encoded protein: CASSHDTLEQFF.

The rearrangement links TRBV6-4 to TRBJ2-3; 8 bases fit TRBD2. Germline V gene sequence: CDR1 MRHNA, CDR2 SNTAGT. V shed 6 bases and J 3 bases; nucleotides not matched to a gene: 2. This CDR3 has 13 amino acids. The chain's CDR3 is CASSPGGTDTQYF. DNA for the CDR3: TGTGCCAGCAGCCCGGGGGGGACAGATACGCAGTATTTT.